This T cell receptor (beta chain) derives from a study of cytomegalovirus exposure and HLA in healthy donors. General study findings and limits: Per a prior analysis, the majority of TCR beta V segments were productive roughly 87% or roughly 30% of the time.

Trimming removed 6 bases from V and 4 bases from J, with 9 bases in between. This CDR3 has 11 amino acids. Germline CDR1 reads SQVTM; CDR2 reads ANQGSEA. Donors counted as nominally healthy when sampled, yet unrecorded immune exposures were likely. To note about this clone: Its specificity is unknown.

The PCR was carried out with 60 Vbeta primers and 13 Jbeta primers. Original analysis: In a later analysis, approximately 80 million unique TCR beta chains included roughly 11 million shared by two or more donors. Using immunoSEQ multiplex PCR, the repertoire was profiled, and TCRdb retains in-frame clones only, with some absent. The DNA gave D and trimming, while V, J and clone size come from that table. The sample holds tens of thousands of clones, around 70% seen once. The sequence was collected from a man aged 30-40 years in good health and CMV-seronegative. The chain uses TRBV29-1 and TRBJ1-2, with TRBD1 as a possible D gene (6 bases). Sequencing input: PBMCs. In DNA form, the CDR3 reads TGCAGCGTCGGGGACACCTATGGCTACACCTTC. Translating it yields CSVGDTYGYTF.